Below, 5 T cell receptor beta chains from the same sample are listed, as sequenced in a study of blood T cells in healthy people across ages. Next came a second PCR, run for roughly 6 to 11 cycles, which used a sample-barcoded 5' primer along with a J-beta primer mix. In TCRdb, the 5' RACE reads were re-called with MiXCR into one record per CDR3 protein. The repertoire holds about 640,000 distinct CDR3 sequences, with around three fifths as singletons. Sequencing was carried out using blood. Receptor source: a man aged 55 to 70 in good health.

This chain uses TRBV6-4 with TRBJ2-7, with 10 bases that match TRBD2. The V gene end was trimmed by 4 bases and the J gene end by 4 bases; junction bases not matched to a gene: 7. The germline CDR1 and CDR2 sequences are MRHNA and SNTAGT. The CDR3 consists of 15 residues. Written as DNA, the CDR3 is TGTGCCAGCAGTGCCAATAGCGGGGGGCAGTACGAGCAGTACTTC. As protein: CASSANSGGQYEQYF.

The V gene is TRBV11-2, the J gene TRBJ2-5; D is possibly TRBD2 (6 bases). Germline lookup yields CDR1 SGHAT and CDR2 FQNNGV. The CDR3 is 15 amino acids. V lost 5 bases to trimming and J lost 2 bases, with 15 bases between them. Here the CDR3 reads CASSPAGLPQETQYF. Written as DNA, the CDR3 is TGTGCCAGCAGCCCCGCGGGGCTTCCTCAAGAGACCCAGTACTTC.

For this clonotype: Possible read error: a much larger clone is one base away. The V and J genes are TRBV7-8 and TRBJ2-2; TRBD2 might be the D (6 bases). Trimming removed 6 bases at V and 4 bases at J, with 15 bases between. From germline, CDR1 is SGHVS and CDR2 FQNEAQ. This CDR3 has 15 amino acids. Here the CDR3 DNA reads TGTGCCAGCAGTCGCCGGGACTTAACCACCGGGGAGCTGTTTTTT. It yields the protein CASSRRDLTTGELFF.

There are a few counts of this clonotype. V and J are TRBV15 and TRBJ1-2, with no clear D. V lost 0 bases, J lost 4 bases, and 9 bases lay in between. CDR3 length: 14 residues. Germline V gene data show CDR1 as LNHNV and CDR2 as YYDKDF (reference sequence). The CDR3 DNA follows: TGTGCCACCAGCAGAGATGTAGGTTCCTATGGCTACACCTTC. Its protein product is CATSRDVGSYGYTF. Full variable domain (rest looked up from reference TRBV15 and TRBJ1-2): DAMVIQNPRYQVTQFGKPVTLSCSQTLNHNVMYWYQQKSSQAPKLLFHYYDKDFNNEADTPDNFQSRRPNTSFCFLDIRSPGLGDTAMYLCATSRDVGSYGYTFGSGTRLTVV.

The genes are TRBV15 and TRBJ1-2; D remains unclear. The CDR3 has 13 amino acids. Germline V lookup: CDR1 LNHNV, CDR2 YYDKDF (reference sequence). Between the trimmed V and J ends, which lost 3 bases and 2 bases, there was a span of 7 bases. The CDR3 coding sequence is TGTGCCACCAGCAGGGCGACGAACTATGGCTACACCTTC. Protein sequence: CATSRATNYGYTF.